This T cell receptor (beta chain) was recorded in a study of technical replicates of blood from several donors. The germline CDR1 and CDR2 sequences are MNHEY and SVGAGI. The CDR3 is 15 amino acids. Trimming pared 6 bases from V and 3 bases from J, leaving 17 bases between. Some clones are missing from TCRdb's copy, which holds only in-frame ones; the method was immunoSEQ multiplex PCR. In the table there are tens of thousands of clones, 91% of which are singletons. The sequencing sample was made of T cells isolated from PBMCs. The chain joins TRBV6-5 to TRBJ1-1; D unresolved. The TCR was taken from a human donor in good health. The CDR3 protein is CASSPWAQFYTEAFF. CDR3 bases: TGTGCCAGCAGCCCCTGGGCGCAGTTTTACACTGAAGCTTTCTTT.